What follows describes a single T cell receptor (beta chain). The repertoire was sequenced with immunoSEQ multiplex PCR; TCRdb's copy has only in-frame clones and lacks some. The data show 150,000 or so clones, roughly 78% seen once. The sample is drawn from a study of blood T cell repertoires in COVID-19. Study in general: Samples came from the United States, Italy and Spain, spanning acute and convalescent COVID-19. The cDNA or gDNA used as material had been derived from T cells, B-cell-depleted T cells, or PBMCs.

This CDR3 region has 15 residues. V was cut by 3 bases and J by 7 bases, with 13 bases left in between. Germline V gene lookup returns CDR1 SNHLY and CDR2 FYNNEI. The genes are TRBV2 and TRBJ1-6; weak D call: TRBD1 (5 bases). Material: peripheral blood. This TCR was sampled from a human donor with acute or convalescent COVID-19. The donor label of this sample is uncertain. The CDR3 sequence is CASSDREGVNSPLHF. The CDR3 DNA reads TGTGCCAGCAGTGACAGGGAAGGGGTAAATTCACCCCTCCACTTT. Variable domain in full (rest from reference TRBV2 and TRBJ1-6): EPEVTQTPSHQVTQMGQEVILRCVPISNHLYFYWYRQILGQKVEFLVSFYNNEISEKSEIFDDQFSVERPDGSNFTLKIRSTKLEDSAMYFCASSDREGVNSPLHFGNGTRLTVT.